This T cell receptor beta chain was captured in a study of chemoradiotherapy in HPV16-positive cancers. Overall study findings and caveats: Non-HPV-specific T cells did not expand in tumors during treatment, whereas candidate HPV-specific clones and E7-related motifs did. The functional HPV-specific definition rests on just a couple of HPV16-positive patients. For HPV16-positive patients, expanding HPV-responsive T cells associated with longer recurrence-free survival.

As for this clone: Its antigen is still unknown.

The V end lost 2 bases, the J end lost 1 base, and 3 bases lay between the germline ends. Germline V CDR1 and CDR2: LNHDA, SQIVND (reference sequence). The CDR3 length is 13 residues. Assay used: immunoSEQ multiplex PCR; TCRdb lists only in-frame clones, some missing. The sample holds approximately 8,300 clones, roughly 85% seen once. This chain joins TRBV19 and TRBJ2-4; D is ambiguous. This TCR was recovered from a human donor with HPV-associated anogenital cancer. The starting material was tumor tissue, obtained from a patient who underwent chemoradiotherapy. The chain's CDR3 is CASSIPAKNIQYF. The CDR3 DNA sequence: TGTGCCAGTAGTATACCCGCCAAAAACATTCAGTACTTC.